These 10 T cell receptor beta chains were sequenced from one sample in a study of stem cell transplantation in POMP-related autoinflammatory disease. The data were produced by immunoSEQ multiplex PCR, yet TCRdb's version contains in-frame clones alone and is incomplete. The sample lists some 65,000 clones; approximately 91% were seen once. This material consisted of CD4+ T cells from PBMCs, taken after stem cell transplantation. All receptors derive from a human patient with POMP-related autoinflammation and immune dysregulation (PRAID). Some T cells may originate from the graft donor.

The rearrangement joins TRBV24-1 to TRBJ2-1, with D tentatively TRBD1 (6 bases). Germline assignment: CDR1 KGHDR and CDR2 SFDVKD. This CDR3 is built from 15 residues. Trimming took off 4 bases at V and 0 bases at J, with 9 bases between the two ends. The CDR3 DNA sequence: TGTGCCACCAGTGACTCGGACAGCTCCTACAATGAGCAGTTCTTC. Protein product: CATSDSDSSYNEQFF.

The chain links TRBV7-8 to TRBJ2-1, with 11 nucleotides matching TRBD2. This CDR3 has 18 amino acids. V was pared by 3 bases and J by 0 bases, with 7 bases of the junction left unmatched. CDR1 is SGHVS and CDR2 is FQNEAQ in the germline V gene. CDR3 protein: CASSFFGLAGFSYNEQFF. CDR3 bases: TGTGCCAGCAGCTTCTTCGGACTAGCGGGCTTCTCCTACAATGAGCAGTTCTTC.

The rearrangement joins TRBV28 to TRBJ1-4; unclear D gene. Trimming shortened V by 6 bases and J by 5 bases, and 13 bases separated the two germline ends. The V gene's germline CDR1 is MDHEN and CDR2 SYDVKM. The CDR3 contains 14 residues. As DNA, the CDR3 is TGTGCCAGCAGCAAGTTGCCCGGGAATGAAAAACTGTTTTTT. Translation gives CASSKLPGNEKLFF.

CDR3 region: CASSLLEIGTGELFF. Here the CDR3 DNA reads TGTGCCAGCAGTTTGCTAGAAATTGGCACCGGGGAGCTGTTTTTT. The chain recombines TRBV27 with TRBJ2-2; D remains ambiguous. V was trimmed by 3 bases and J by 4 bases, leaving 12 bases between them. The CDR3 covers 15 residues. Per germline, CDR1 MNHEY and CDR2 SMNVEV (reference sequence).

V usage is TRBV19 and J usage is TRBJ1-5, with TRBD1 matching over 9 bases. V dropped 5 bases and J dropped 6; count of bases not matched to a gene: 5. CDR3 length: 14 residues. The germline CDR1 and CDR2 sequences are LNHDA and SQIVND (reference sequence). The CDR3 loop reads CASSGTGSGQPQHF. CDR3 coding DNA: TGTGCCAGTAGTGGGACAGGGTCCGGTCAGCCCCAGCATTTT.

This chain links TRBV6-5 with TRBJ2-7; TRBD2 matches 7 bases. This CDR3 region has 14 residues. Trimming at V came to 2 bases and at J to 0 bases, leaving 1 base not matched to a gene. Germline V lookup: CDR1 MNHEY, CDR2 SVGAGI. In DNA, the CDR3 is TGTGCCAGCAGTTACGGGGGGGGCTCCTACGAGCAGTACTTC. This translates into CASSYGGGSYEQYF.

CDR3 loop: CSASGIGQGQSPLHF. The CDR3 DNA sequence: TGCAGTGCTAGTGGGATCGGACAGGGTCAATCACCCCTCCACTTT. The chain joins TRBV20-1 to TRBJ1-6, with 8 bases aligning to TRBD1. The CDR3 is made up of 15 amino acids. Unmatched junction bases numbered 11, after V lost 3 bases and J lost 10 bases. The V gene's germline CDR1 is DFQATT and CDR2 SNEGSKA (reference sequence).

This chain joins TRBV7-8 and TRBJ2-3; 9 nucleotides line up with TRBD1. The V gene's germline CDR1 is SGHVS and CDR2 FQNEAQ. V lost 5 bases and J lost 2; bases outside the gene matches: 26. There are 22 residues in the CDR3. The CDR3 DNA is TGTGCCAGCAGCGCACCAACCATTGTCGGGACAGGGACCCGTTTAAACACAGATACGCAGTATTTT. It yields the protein CASSAPTIVGTGTRLNTDTQYF.

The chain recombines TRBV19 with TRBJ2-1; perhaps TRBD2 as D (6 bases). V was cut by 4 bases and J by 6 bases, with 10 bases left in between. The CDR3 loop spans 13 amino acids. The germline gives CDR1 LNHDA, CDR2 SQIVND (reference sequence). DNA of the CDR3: TGTGCCAGTAGTACTAGGAGGGGCAATGAGCAGTTCTTC. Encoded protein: CASSTRRGNEQFF.

The CDR3 protein is CASSLQGAGGYEQYF. In DNA, the CDR3 is TGTGCCAGCAGCTTACAGGGGGCAGGAGGCTACGAGCAGTACTTC. The chain uses TRBV11-1 and TRBJ2-7; 8 nucleotides agree with TRBD1. CDR1 is SGHAT and CDR2 is FQDESV in the germline V gene (reference sequence). The ends lost 2 bases at V and 3 bases at J; junction bases unmatched: 6. This CDR3 is built from 15 residues.